This TCR beta chain is from a study of identical twins. This clonotype has a handful of counts. TCRdb reanalysed the 5' RACE reads using MiXCR and keeps one entry per CDR3 protein. The sample lists 700,000 or so distinct CDR3 sequences; approximately 22% were seen once. V dropped 3 bases and J dropped 7 bases, with 13 bases sitting between them. The CDR3 runs 14 residues. The V gene's germline CDR1 is SGHAT and CDR2 FQNNGV. These data were likewise used in another study, on T cells expressing NK-cell markers.

This chain uses TRBV11-2 with TRBJ2-1; TRBD2 is a possible D gene (6 bases). Sequenced material: PBMCs. This sequence originates from a woman younger than 35 in good health. The CDR3 reads CASSFRLVGNEQFF. The CDR3 region has the DNA TGTGCCAGCAGCTTCAGACTAGTAGGAAATGAGCAGTTCTTC.